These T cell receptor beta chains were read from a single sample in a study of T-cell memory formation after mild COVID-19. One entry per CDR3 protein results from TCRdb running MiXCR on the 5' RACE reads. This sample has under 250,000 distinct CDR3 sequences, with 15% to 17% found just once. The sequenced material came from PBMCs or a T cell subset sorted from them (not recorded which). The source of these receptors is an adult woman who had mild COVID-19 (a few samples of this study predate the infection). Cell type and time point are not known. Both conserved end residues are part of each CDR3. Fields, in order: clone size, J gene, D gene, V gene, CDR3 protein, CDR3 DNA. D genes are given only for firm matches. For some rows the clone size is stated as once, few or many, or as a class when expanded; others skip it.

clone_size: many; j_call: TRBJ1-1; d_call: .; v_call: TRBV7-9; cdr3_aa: CASSLFSGNTEAFF; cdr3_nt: TGTGCCAGCAGCTTGTTTTCGGGGAACACTGAAGCTTTCTTT
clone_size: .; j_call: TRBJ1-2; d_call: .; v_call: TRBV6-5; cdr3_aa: CASSSGTHYGYTF; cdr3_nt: TGTGCCAGCAGTTCCGGGACACATTATGGCTACACCTTC
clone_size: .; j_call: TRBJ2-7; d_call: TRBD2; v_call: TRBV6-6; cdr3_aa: CASSYSAMASGSSYEQYF; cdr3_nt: TGTGCCAGCAGTTACTCCGCCATGGCTAGCGGAAGCTCCTACGAGCAGTACTTC
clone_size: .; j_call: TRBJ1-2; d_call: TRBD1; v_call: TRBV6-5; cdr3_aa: CASRTPLGTDYGYTF; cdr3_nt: TGTGCCAGCAGGACCCCTTTGGGGACAGATTATGGCTACACCTTC
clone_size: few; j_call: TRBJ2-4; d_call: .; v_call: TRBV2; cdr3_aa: CASCALLRAKNIQYF; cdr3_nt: TGTGCCAGCTGTGCTCTACTCCGAGCCAAAAACATTCAGTACTTC
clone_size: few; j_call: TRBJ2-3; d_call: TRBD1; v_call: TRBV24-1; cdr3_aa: CATSDLTGGNTQYF; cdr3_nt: TGTGCCACCAGTGATTTGACAGGGGGAAATACGCAGTATTTT
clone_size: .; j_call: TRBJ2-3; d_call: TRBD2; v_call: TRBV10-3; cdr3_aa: CATGLAGGPDTQYF; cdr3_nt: TGTGCCACCGGACTAGCGGGAGGGCCAGATACGCAGTATTTT
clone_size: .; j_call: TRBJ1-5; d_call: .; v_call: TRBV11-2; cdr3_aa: CASSTIVGTGQPQHF; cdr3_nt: TGTGCCAGCAGCACGATCGTCGGGACGGGGCAGCCCCAGCATTTT
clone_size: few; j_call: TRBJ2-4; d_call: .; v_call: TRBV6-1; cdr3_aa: CASSEAGTVQYF; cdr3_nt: TGTGCCAGCAGTGAAGCAGGGACTGTTCAGTACTTC
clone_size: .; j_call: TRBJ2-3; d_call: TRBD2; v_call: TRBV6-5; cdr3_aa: CASTGTTSSTDTQYF; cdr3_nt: TGTGCCAGTACCGGGACTACTTCTAGCACAGATACGCAGTATTTT